This T cell receptor (beta chain) was captured by sequencing in a study of radiotherapy plus CTLA-4 blockade in lung cancer. The CDR3 is made up of 15 amino acids. V shed 1 base, J shed 3 bases, and the junction held 1 base outside the gene matches. The germline V gene encodes CDR1 SGHNT and CDR2 YENEEA. Here immunoSEQ multiplex PCR was the method, and the copy in TCRdb shows in-frame clones only, minus some. The sample includes tens of thousands of clones, around 87% of them seen just once. Those patients who had chemo-refractory metastatic non-small-cell lung cancer were given focal radiation along with CTLA-4 blockade through ipilimumab.

This clonotype was sampled from a human donor with non-small cell lung cancer that progressed on radiotherapy plus ipilimumab. This rearrangement joins TRBV11-3 to TRBJ2-2, with 8 bases aligning to TRBD1. The source was peripheral blood, collected from a patient treated with radiotherapy plus ipilimumab. The CDR3 DNA reads TGTGCCAGCAGCTTAGTACAGGGGGACACCGGGGAGCTGTTTTTT. The encoded protein is CASSLVQGDTGELFF.